This TCR beta chain is from a study of T cell responses to AZD1222 COVID-19 vaccine. Whole-study results and caveats: Reportedly, nearly half the spike-specific TCRs target unmutated variant regions. Repertoire sampling occurred only after the peak T cell response.

This clone was detected only once. Its target is unknown. Data came from immunoSEQ multiplex PCR; TCRdb stores just in-frame clones and leaves some out. The table has 150,000 to 180,000 clones, approximately 91% seen once. V was pared by 5 bases and J by 8 bases, with 15 bases of the junction left unmatched. Germline assignment: CDR1 SEHNR and CDR2 FQNEAQ (reference sequence). CDR3 length equals 17 residues. The specimen was peripheral blood, collected 28 days after the second AZD1222 dose. The rearrangement joins TRBV7-9 to TRBJ2-1; 10 bases match TRBD2. The clonotype was recovered from an adult who received the AZD1222 COVID-19 vaccine. The chain's CDR3 is CASSRLFSGGRLDEQFF. CDR3 DNA: TGTGCCAGCAGCCGTCTATTTAGCGGGGGGCGGTTGGATGAGCAGTTCTTC.